This T cell receptor beta chain originates from a study of OX40 agonist ivuxolimab in advanced cancers. Study information: Dose-escalation subjects each had hepatocellular carcinoma, melanoma, renal cell or head and neck cancer. From roughly 23 to 90 years was the age range, with a mean of around 54 years, and about 83% were male. General study points: Among some nonresponders, normalized T-cell clonal expansion was also low. Clonal expansion from baseline to week 6 occurred in both CD4+ and CD8+ T cells.

A note on this clone: What it recognizes is unknown.

This CDR3 region has 14 residues. Germline-derived CDR1 and CDR2 are SGHTA and FQGNSA. V lost 5 bases and J lost 5, with 14 bases in between. Clones were sequenced by immunoSEQ multiplex PCR, and TCRdb holds only the in-frame ones, with some missing. The repertoire includes over 85,000 clones, approximately 90% of them detected once, and approximately 0.54% sits in the top ten. The sample here was CD4+ or CD8+ T cells sorted from blood, taken in a trial of the OX40 agonist ivuxolimab. The chain recombines TRBV7-2 with TRBJ2-3; a weak D match, TRBD1 (6 bases). The TCR originated in an adult with an advanced solid tumor such as melanoma, head and neck, liver or kidney cancer. DNA for the CDR3: TGTGCCAGCAGCCGTGTGGGGGCGGGAGATACGCAGTATTTT. Translated, it gives CASSRVGAGDTQYF.